Below, 6 T cell receptor beta chains from the same sample are listed, as sequenced in a study of T cell repertoires in cytomegalovirus infection. TCRdb independently ran MiXCR on the reads; one entry per CDR3 protein. The sample contains under 800,000 distinct CDR3 sequences, roughly 26% of which appear only once. Sequenced input: CD8+ T cells from PBMCs. All receptors derive from a human donor in good health (CMV status not recorded). Some clones in this sample may be carry-over from other donors' samples.

This clonotype was observed a handful of times. The CDR3 spells CASSVSGFDEQYF. CDR3 DNA sequence: TGTGCCAGCAGCGTATCGGGCTTCGACGAGCAGTACTTC. V usage is TRBV6-5 and J usage is TRBJ2-7; D remains ambiguous. The ends were cut back, 6 bases at V and 5 bases at J, with 14 bases in the middle. CDR1 and CDR2 from the germline V gene are MNHEY and SVGAGI. The CDR3 length is 13 residues.

In its sample, this clonotype was seen once. The chain links TRBV7-6 to TRBJ2-7; 10 positions agree with TRBD1. Trimming took 6 bases from V and 2 from J; bases not matched to a gene: 7. The CDR3 runs to 15 residues. The germline gives CDR1 SGHVS, CDR2 FNYEAQ. CDR3 in amino acids: CASSAGQGGTYEQYF. CDR3 coding DNA: TGTGCCAGCAGTGCCGGACAGGGGGGGACCTACGAGCAGTACTTC.

The CDR3 DNA sequence: TGTGCCACCAGCAGGAACGGGGGGACCGGGGAGCTGTTTTTT. Protein product: CATSRNGGTGELFF. This sequence joins TRBV15 and TRBJ2-2, with 7 bases that match TRBD2. The germline CDR1 and CDR2 sequences are LNHNV and YYDKDF (reference sequence). The V and J ends lost 3 bases and 5 bases, in that order; junction bases with no gene match: 3. This CDR3 is built from 14 residues.

The chain couples TRBV7-9 to TRBJ1-1; TRBD1 aligns across 8 bases. This CDR3 has 18 residues. Trimming cost V 5 bases and J 1 base; bases outside gene matches: 15. The germline V gene encodes CDR1 SEHNR and CDR2 FQNEAQ (reference sequence). The CDR3 loop is CASSPRQGATMQNTEAFF. The CDR3 region has the DNA TGTGCCAGCAGCCCCCGTCAGGGGGCAACGATGCAGAACACTGAAGCTTTCTTT. Complete variable domain (other parts from reference TRBV7-9 and TRBJ1-1): DTGVSQNPRHKITKRGQNVTFRCDPISEHNRLYWYRQTLGQGPEFLTYFQNEAQLEKSRLLSDRFSAERPKGSFSTLEIQRTEQGDSAMYLCASSPRQGATMQNTEAFFGQGTRLTVV.

The chain combines TRBV6-2 or TRBV6-3 with TRBJ2-3, with TRBD1 matching 8 bases. Trimming cost V 2 bases and J 5 bases; bases outside gene matches: 6. Looked up from germline, CDR1 is MNHEY and CDR2 is SVGEGT. This CDR3 comprises 15 residues. The CDR3 region has the DNA TGTGCCAGCAGTTACGCAGGGGGCGAGGAAGATACGCAGTATTTT. This translates into CASSYAGGEEDTQYF.

This clonotype was seen a handful of times. The chain uses TRBV4-3 and TRBJ2-2; 8 bases fit TRBD2. The germline CDR1 and CDR2 sequences are LGHNA and YSLEER. The CDR3 is made up of 16 amino acids. Unmatched junction bases numbered 6, after V lost 0 bases and J lost 6 bases. The CDR3 DNA reads TGCGCCAGCAGCCAAGATTCGGGGGGGCGTCCCGGGGAGCTGTTTTTT. Translating it yields CASSQDSGGRPGELFF.